This T cell receptor beta chain is drawn from a study of beta chain features in type 1 diabetes. This clone has just a few counts. The antigen is not known. What was sequenced were expressed TCRB transcripts, since all of the isolated RNA had been reverse transcribed. Reads from naive, central memory and regulatory T cell samples averaged approximately 3.7 million. Assay: immunoSEQ multiplex PCR; the TCRdb copy retains only in-frame clones and omits some. The sample consists of hundreds of thousands of clones, about 14% of them appearing once. Trimming pared 3 bases from V and 5 bases from J, leaving 7 bases between. The germline gives CDR1 LNHDA, CDR2 SQIVND (reference sequence). The CDR3 length is 12 residues. Study-wide results and caveats: Within the patient group, naive, central memory and Treg TCRB repertoires appeared more similar to each other than within healthy donors. cDNA-based reads could over-represent cells with high TCR expression.

The receptor was isolated from a man in his late teens or twenties in good health. Material for sequencing was naive CD4+ T cells from blood. The V call is TRBV19, the J call TRBJ1-1; no clear D. The DNA of the CDR3 is TGTGCCAGTAGTATTCGAGGGACTGAAGCTTTCTTT. Its translation is CASSIRGTEAFF.